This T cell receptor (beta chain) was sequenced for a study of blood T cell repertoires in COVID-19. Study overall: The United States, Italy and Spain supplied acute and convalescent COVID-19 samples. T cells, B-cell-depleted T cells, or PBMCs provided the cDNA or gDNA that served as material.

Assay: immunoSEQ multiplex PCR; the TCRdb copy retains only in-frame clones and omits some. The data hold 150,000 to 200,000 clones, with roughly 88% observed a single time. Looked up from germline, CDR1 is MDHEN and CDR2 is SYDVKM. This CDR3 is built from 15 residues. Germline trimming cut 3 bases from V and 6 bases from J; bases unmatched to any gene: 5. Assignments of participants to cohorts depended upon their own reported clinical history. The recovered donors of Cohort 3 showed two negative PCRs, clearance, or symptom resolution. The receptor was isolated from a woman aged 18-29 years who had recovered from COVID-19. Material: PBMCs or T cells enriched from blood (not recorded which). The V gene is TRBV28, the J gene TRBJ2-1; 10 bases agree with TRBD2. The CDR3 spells CASSFRGLAINEQFF. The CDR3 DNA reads TGTGCCAGCAGTTTTCGGGGACTAGCGATCAATGAGCAGTTCTTC.